This entry features one T cell receptor (beta chain) sequence. Its antigen remains unknown. The junction shows a germline mismatch at one end, possibly a read error. In TCRdb, the 5' RACE reads were re-called with MiXCR into one record per CDR3 protein. The data show 550,000 to 750,000 distinct CDR3 sequences, approximately 12% seen once. The data stem from a study of T cells after yellow fever vaccination. Study as a whole: Preparation of fractions with low cell numbers was performed using SMART-Seq v4 Ultra Low Input. Study results and caveats: On re-exposure, the response was weaker but peaked faster, at day 5 versus 15. Post-booster reappearance was seen for most primary-vaccination clones (roughly 96% CD4, 88% CD8). Contaminants from the bulk population, in the form of abundant clonotypes, could be found in FACS-sorted repertoires.

The CDR3 has 15 amino acids. Germline V CDR1 and CDR2: LNHDA, SQIVND (reference sequence). Sequencing was performed on PBMCs, taken on the day of the yellow fever booster vaccination. The origin of this receptor is a man aged 25 to 40 who received the YFV17D yellow fever vaccine. This chain uses TRBV19 with TRBJ2-1; no firm D call. The CDR3 nucleotides read TGTGCCAATAGTATAGATAGAACACCCCACAATGAGCAGTTCTTC. This translates into CANSIDRTPHNEQFF. The full variable domain, completed using reference TRBV19 and TRBJ2-1, is DGGITQSPKYLFRKEGQNVTLSCEQNLNHDAMYWYRQDPGQGLRLIYYSQIVNDFQKGDIAEGYSVSREKKESFPLTVTSAQKNPTAFYLCANSIDRTPHNEQFFGPGTRLTVL.